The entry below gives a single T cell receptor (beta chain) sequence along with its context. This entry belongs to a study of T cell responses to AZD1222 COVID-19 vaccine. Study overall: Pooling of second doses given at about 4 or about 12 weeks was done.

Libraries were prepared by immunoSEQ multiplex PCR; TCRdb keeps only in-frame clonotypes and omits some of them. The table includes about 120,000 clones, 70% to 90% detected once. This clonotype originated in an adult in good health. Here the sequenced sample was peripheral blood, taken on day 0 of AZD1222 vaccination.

The CDR3 protein is CASSSRTGSYNEQFF. In DNA, the CDR3 is TGTGCCAGCAGCTCGCGAACCGGCTCCTACAATGAGCAGTTCTTC. The V and J genes are TRBV7-8 and TRBJ2-1; D is unclear. Germline CDR1 reads SGHVS; CDR2 reads FQNEAQ. The V gene lost 4 bases and the J gene lost 0 bases, with 10 bases spanning the gap. The CDR3 has 15 amino acids.